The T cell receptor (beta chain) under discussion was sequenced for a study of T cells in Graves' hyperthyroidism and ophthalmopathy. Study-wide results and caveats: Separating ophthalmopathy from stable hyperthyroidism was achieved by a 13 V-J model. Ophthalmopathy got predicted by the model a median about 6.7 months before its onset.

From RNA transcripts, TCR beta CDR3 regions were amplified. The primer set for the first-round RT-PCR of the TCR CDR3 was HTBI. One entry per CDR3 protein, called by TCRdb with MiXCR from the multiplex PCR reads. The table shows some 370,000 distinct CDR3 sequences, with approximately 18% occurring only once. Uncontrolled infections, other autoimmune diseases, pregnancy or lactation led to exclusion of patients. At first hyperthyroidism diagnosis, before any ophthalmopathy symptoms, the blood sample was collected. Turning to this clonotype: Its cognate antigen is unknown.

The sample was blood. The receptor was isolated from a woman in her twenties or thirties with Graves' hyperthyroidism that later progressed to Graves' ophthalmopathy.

The CDR3 bases are TGTGCCAGTAGTATAGGCCCCGACACTGAAGCTTTCTTT. Protein: CASSIGPDTEAFF. The V gene is TRBV19, the J gene TRBJ1-1, with D unclear. The CDR3 consists of 13 residues. In germline, CDR1 is LNHDA, CDR2 SQIVND (reference sequence). The V and J ends lost 1 base and 3 bases respectively, with 6 bases between them.